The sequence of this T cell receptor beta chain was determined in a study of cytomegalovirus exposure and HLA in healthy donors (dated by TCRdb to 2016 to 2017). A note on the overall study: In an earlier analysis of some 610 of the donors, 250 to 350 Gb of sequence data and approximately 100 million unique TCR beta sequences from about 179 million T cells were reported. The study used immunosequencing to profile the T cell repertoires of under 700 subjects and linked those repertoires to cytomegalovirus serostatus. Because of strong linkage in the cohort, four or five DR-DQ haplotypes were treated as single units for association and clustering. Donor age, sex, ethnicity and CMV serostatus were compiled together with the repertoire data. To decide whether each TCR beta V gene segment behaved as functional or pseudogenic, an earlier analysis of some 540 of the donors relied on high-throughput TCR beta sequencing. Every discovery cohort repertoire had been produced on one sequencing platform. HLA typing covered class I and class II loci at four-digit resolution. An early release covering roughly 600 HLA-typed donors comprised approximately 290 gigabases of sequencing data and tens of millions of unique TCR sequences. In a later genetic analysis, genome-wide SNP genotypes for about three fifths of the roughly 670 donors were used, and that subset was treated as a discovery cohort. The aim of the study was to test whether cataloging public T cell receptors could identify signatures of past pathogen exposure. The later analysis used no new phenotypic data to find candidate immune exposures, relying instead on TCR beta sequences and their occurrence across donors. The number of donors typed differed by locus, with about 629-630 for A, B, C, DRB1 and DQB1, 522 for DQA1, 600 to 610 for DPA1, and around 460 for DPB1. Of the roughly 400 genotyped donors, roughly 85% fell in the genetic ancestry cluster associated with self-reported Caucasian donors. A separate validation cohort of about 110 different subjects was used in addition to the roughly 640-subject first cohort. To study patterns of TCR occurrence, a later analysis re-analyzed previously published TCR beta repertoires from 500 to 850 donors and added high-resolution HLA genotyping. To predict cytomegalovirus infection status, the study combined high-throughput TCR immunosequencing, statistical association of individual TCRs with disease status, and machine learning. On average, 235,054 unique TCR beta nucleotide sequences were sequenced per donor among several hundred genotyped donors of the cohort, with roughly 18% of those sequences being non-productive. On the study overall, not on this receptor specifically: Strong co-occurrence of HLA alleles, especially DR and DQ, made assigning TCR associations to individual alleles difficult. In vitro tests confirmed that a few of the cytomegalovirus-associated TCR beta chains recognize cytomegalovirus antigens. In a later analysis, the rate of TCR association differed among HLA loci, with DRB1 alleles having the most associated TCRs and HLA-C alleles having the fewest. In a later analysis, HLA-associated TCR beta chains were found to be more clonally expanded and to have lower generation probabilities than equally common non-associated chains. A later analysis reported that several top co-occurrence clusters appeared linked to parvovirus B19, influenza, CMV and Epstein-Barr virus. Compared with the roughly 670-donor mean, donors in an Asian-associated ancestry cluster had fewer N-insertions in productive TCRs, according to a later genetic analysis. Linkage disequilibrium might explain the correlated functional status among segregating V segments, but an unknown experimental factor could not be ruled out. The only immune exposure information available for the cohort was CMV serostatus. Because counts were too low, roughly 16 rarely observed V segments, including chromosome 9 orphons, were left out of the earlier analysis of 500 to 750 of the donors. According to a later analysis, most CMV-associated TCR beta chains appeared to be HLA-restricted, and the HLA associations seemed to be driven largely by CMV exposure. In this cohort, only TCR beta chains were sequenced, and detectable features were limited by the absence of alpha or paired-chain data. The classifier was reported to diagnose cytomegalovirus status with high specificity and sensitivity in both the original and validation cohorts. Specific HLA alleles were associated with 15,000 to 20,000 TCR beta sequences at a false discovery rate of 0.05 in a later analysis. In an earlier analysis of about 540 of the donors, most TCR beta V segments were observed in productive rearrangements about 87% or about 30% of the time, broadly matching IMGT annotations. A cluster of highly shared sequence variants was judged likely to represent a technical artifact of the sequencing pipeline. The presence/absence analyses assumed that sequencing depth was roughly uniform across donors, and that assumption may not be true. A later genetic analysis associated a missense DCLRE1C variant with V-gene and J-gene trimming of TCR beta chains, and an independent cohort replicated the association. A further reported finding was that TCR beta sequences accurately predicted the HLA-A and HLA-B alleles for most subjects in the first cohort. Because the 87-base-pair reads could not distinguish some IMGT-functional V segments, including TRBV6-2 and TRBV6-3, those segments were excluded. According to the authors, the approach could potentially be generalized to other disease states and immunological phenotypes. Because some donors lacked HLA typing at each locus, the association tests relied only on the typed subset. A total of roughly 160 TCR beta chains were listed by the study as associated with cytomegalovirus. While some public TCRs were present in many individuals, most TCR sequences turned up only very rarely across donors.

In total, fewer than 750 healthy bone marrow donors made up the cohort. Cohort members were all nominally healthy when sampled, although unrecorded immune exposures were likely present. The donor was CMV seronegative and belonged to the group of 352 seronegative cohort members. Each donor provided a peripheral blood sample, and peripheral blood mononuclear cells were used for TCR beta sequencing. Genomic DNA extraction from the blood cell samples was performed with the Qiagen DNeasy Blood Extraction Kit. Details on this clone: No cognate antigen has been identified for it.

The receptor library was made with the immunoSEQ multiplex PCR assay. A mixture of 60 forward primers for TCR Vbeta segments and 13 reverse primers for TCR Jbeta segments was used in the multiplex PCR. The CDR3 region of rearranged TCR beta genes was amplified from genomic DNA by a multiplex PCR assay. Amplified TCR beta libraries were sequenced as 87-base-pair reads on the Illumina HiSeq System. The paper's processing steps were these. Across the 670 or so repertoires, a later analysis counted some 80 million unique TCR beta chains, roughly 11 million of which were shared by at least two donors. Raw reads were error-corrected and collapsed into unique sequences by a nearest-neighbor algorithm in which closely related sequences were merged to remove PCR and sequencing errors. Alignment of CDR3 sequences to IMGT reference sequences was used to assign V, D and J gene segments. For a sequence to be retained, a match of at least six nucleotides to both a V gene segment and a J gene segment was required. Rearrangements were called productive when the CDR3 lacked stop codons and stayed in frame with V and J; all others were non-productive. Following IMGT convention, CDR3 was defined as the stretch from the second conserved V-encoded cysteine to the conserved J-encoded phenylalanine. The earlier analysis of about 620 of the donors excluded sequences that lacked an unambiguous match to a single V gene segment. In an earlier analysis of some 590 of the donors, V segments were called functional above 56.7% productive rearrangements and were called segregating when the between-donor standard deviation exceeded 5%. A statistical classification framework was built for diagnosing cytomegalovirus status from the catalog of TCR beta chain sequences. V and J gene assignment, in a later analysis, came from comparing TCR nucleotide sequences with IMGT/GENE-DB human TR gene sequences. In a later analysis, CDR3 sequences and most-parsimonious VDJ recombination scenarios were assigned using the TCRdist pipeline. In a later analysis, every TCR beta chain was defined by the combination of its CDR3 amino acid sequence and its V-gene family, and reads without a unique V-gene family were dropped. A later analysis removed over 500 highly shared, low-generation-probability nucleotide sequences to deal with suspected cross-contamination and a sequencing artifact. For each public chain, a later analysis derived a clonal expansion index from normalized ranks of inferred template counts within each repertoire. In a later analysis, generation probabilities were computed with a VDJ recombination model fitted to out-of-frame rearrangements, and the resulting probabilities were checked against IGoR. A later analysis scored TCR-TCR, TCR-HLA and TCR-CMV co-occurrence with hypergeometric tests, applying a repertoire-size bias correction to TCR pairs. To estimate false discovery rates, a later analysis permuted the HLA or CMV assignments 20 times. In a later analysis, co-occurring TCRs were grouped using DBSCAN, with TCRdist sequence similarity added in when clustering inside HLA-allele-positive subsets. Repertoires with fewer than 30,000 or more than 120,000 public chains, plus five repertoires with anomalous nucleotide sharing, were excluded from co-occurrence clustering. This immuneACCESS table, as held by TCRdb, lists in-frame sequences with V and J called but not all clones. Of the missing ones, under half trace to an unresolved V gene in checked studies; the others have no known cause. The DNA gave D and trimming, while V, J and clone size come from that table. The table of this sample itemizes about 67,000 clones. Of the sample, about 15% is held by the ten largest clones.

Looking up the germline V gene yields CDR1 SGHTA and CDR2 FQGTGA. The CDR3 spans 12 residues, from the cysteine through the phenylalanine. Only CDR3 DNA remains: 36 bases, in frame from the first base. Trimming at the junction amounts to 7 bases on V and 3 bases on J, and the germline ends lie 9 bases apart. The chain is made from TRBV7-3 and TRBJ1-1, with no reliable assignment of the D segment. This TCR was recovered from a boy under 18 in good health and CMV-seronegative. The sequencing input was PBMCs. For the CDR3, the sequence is CASTFSYTEAFF. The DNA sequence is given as TGTGCCAGCACCTTTTCCTACACTGAAGCTTTCTTT.